These T cell receptor beta chains were read from a single sample in a study of T cells in Graves' hyperthyroidism and ophthalmopathy. TCRdb called the multiplex PCR reads again in MiXCR, with one record for every CDR3 protein. The sample contains 300,000 to 500,000 distinct CDR3 sequences, about 15% of which appear only once. The material sequenced was blood. The source of these receptors is a woman younger than 45 with Graves' hyperthyroidism. Both conserved end residues are part of each CDR3. The D gene is left open where the match is weak. The listing skips clone size in some rows; elsewhere it reads once, few, many or a size class.

v_gene: TRBV27; d_gene: TRBD2; abundance: many; j_gene: TRBJ2-5; CDR3aa: CASLAAGGPRETQYF; CDR3nt: TGTGCCAGCTTAGCGGCGGGAGGGCCCCGGGAGACCCAGTACTTC
v_gene: TRBV29-1; d_gene: TRBD1; abundance: NA; j_gene: TRBJ1-4; CDR3aa: CSVFDTGEKLFF; CDR3nt: TGCAGCGTCTTCGATACAGGGGAAAAGCTGTTTTTT
v_gene: TRBV24-1; d_gene: NA; abundance: NA; j_gene: TRBJ2-3; CDR3aa: CATSDLVGDSTDTQYF; CDR3nt: TGTGCCACCAGTGATTTGGTTGGGGACTCCACAGATACGCAGTATTTT
v_gene: TRBV7-2; d_gene: NA; abundance: many; j_gene: TRBJ1-1; CDR3aa: CASNQIAGLNTEAFF; CDR3nt: TGTGCCAGCAACCAGATTGCGGGCTTGAACACTGAAGCTTTCTTT
v_gene: TRBV9; d_gene: NA; abundance: NA; j_gene: TRBJ2-6; CDR3aa: CASSVPGANVLTF; CDR3nt: TGTGCCAGCAGCGTCCCTGGGGCCAACGTCCTGACTTTC
v_gene: TRBV2; d_gene: TRBD1; abundance: many; j_gene: TRBJ1-1; CDR3aa: CASSAGQGITEAFF; CDR3nt: TGTGCCAGCAGTGCGGGACAGGGGATCACTGAAGCTTTCTTT
v_gene: TRBV6-5; d_gene: TRBD1; abundance: NA; j_gene: TRBJ2-3; CDR3aa: CASSYSNRGRVSTDTQYF; CDR3nt: TGTGCCAGCAGTTACTCCAACAGGGGGCGCGTGAGCACAGATACGCAGTATTTT
v_gene: TRBV7-6; d_gene: NA; abundance: many; j_gene: TRBJ2-2; CDR3aa: CASSRSRGSGELFF; CDR3nt: TGTGCCAGCAGCCGGAGCCGGGGCTCCGGGGAGCTGTTTTTT
v_gene: TRBV7-9; d_gene: TRBD2; abundance: NA; j_gene: TRBJ2-3; CDR3aa: CASSPGLGFADTQYF; CDR3nt: TGTGCCAGCAGCCCGGGACTAGGGTTTGCCGATACGCAGTATTTT
v_gene: TRBV4-1; d_gene: NA; abundance: NA; j_gene: TRBJ2-2; CDR3aa: CASSFRPVASTGELFF; CDR3nt: TGCGCCAGCAGCTTTCGACCGGTAGCGTCAACCGGGGAGCTGTTTTTT
v_gene: TRBV20-1; d_gene: NA; abundance: NA; j_gene: TRBJ1-5; CDR3aa: CSAGGGPRQPQHF; CDR3nt: TGCAGTGCCGGAGGGGGGCCTCGGCAGCCCCAGCATTTT